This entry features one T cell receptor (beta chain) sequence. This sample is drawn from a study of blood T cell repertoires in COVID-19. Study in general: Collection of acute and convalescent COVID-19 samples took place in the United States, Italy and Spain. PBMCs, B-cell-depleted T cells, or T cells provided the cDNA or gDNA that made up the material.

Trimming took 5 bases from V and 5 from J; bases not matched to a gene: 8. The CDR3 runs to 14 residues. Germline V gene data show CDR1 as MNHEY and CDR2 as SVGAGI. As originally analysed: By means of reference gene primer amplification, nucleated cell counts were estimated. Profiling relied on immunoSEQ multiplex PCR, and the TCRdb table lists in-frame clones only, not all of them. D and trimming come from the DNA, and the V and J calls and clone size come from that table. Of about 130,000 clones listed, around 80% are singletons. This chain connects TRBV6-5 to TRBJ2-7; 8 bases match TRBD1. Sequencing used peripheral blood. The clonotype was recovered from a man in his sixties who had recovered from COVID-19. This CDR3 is CASSLIRGPNEQYF. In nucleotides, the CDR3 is TGTGCCAGCAGTCTAATCAGGGGGCCTAACGAGCAGTACTTC.